The clone carrying this T cell receptor (beta chain) was picked up a small number of times. The data originate from a study of blood T cells in healthy people across ages. A J-beta primer mix and a sample-barcoded 5' primer were used in a second PCR of about 7 to 12 cycles. TCRdb re-called the 5' RACE reads through MiXCR, storing one row per CDR3 protein. The sample gives 650,000 to 1,000,000 distinct CDR3 sequences, around 36% of which show up once; around 13% is in the top ten. The CDR3 runs 16 residues. The V gene end was trimmed by 6 bases and the J gene end by 2 bases; junction bases not matched to a gene: 7. Germline lookup yields CDR1 MNHEY and CDR2 SVGAGI.

This chain joins TRBV6-5 and TRBJ2-5; 12 nucleotides align to TRBD2. The sequencing input was blood. The TCR comes from a man between 18 and 35 years old in good health. The DNA of the CDR3 is TGTGCCAGCAGAACACTAGCGGGGGGTACTCAAGAGACCCAGTACTTC. Translating gives CASRTLAGGTQETQYF.